Detailed here is one T cell receptor beta chain. Its matching antigen is unknown. Profiled with immunoSEQ multiplex PCR; TCRdb holds only in-frame clones, not every one. The repertoire has some 46,000 clones, 95% of them found once; the top ten carry approximately 0.17%. Blood DNA came from all available leukocytes, not a fixed cell number. These data belong to a study of human thymus T cells. Study-wide results and caveats: It looked as if thymic and blood repertoires used V and J genes in a biased way.

The CDR3 extends over 15 amino acids. The germline V gene has CDR1 MNHEY and CDR2 SMNVEV (reference sequence). V was shortened by 2 bases and J by 10 bases, with 20 bases between the two germline ends. Material: blood. The chain joins TRBV27 to TRBJ1-1, with D uncertain. The source is a girl younger than two with a congenital heart defect but otherwise immunologically healthy. CDR3 residues: CASSLNGRVELGAFF. The CDR3 DNA reads TGTGCCAGCAGTTTAAATGGTAGGGTCGAACTGGGAGCTTTCTTT.